The clone carrying this T cell receptor (beta chain) appeared a single time. The record originates from a study of CD8 T cells in Susac syndrome. Germline V gene lookup returns CDR1 SGDLS and CDR2 YYNGEE. CDR3 length: 13 residues. The V end was cut by 0 bases, the J end by 10 bases, with 11 bases between. Reverse transcription of roughly 0.5 to 1 ug RNA was carried out with random hexamers. TCR beta CDR3 was amplified by immunoSEQ multiplex PCR. This amplification extended across 54 Vbeta and 13 Jbeta segments. TCRdb itself ran the immunoSEQ multiplex PCR reads through MiXCR, one entry per CDR3 protein. The sample records around 150,000 distinct CDR3 sequences, 95% being singletons. FACS enriched CD8+ TEMRA cells, while bulk CD8+ and CD4+ were negatively isolated.

The sample consisted of CD8+ T cells from PBMCs. The TCR sequence derives from a human donor with Susac syndrome. The chain couples TRBV9 to TRBJ2-1; a weak D match, TRBD1 (6 bases). DNA for the CDR3: TGTGCCAGCAGCGTAGTGACAGGTACGGAGCAGTTCTTC. It translates to CASSVVTGTEQFF.